The 3 T cell receptor beta chains below were found in one sample sequenced in a study of blood T cell repertoires in COVID-19 (dated by TCRdb to the early 2020s). Receptors were amplified or captured by the immunoSEQ multiplex PCR assay. Held by TCRdb, this immuneACCESS table contains in-frame sequences only and omits some clones. Under half of the omission traces to an unresolved V gene where checked; the cause of the rest is unknown. The sample yields over 95,000 clones; 70% to 90% were counted once. 8% to 8.5% of the sample goes to the ten largest clones. Sample: peripheral blood. These receptor sequences come from a woman aged 70-85 years who had recovered from COVID-19.

The chain couples TRBV6-2 or TRBV6-3 to TRBJ2-2; D remains unclear. The CDR3 is 14 residues long. Trimming left V 4 bases short and J 8 bases short, with 14 bases between. Germline lookup yields CDR1 MNHEY and CDR2 SVGEGT. The CDR3 here is CASSSIGPGGELFF. The CDR3 coding sequence is TGTGCCAGCAGTTCTATTGGGCCTGGTGGGGAGCTGTTTTTT.

This clone was seen only once. The chain is built from TRBV29-1 and TRBJ2-7, with D perhaps TRBD1 (6 bases). The CDR3 runs to 13 residues. Trimming took off 2 bases at V and 3 bases at J, with 11 bases between the two ends. Germline values: CDR1 SQVTM, CDR2 ANQGSEA. CDR3 DNA: TGCAGCGTTGAATTGGACAGCGACTACGAGCAGTACTTC. The encoded protein is CSVELDSDYEQYF.

The chain carries TRBV5-6 and TRBJ2-1; 7 nucleotides align to TRBD1. J gave up 4 bases and V 1 base, and 2 bases lay outside the gene matches. From germline, CDR1 is SGHDT and CDR2 YYEEEE. The CDR3 extends over 14 amino acids. The CDR3 spells CASSLTGAYNEQFF. The CDR3 coding sequence is TGTGCCAGCAGCTTGACAGGGGCGTACAATGAGCAGTTCTTC.